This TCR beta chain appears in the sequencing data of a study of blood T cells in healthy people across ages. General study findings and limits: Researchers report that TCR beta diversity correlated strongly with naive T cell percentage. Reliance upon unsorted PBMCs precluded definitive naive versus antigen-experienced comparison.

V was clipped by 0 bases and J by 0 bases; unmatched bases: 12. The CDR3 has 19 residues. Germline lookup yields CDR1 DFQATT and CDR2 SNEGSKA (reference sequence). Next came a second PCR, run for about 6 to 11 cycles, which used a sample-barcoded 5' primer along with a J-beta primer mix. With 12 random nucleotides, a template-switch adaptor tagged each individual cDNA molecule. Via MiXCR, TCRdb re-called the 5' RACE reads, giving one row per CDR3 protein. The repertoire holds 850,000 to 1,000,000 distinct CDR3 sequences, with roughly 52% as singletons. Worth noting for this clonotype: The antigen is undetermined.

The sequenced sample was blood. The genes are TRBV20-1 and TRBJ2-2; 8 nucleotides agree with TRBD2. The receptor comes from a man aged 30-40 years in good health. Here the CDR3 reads CSARDARPAGAPNTGELFF. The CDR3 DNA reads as TGCAGTGCTAGAGACGCCCGCCCAGCGGGGGCCCCGAACACCGGGGAGCTGTTTTTT.